This T cell receptor beta chain appears in the sequencing data of a study of early T cells in non-severe SARS-CoV-2 infection. Study overall: The chains were unpaired, and the sequenced material was bulk RNA from unsorted whole blood.

As for this clonotype: The antigen remains unidentified.

Findings and caveats of the study: Using VDJdb, the matching emphasized anti-spike CD8 responses while missing private and CD4 specificities.

Unique molecular identifiers were added to individual cDNA molecules. TCRdb used MiXCR to reprocess the 5' RACE reads, holding one entry per CDR3 protein. The table has 68,000 or so distinct CDR3 sequences, about 11% seen once. The CDR3 runs to 14 residues. V lost 3 bases and J 4 bases, leaving 11 bases between the germline ends. The germline CDR1 and CDR2 sequences are SGHAT and FQDESV (reference sequence). The sequence was obtained from an adult who was a healthcare worker with PCR-confirmed SARS-CoV-2 infection or an uninfected control (not recorded which). The sample taken for sequencing was whole blood. The chain links TRBV11-1 to TRBJ2-3; a weak D match, TRBD2 (5 bases). CDR3 region: CASSFDGGPDTQYF. The CDR3 DNA sequence: TGTGCCAGCAGCTTCGACGGAGGCCCAGATACGCAGTATTTT.